This T cell receptor beta chain was retrieved from a study of early T cells in non-severe SARS-CoV-2 infection. Via MiXCR, TCRdb re-called the 5' RACE reads, giving one row per CDR3 protein. Here the sample spans roughly 61,000 distinct CDR3 sequences, about 10% being singletons. V shed 4 bases and J shed 2 bases, with 15 bases lying between them. This CDR3 is built from 15 residues. From germline, CDR1 is MNHEY and CDR2 SMNVEV (reference sequence). The source of this sequence is an adult who was a healthcare worker with PCR-confirmed SARS-CoV-2 infection or an uninfected control (not recorded which). Sequenced sample: whole blood. The V gene is TRBV27, the J gene TRBJ2-7; D perhaps matches TRBD2 (6 bases). The CDR3: CASSWSSGVTYEQYF. CDR3 in DNA: TGTGCCAGCAGTTGGTCGTCGGGGGTTACCTACGAGCAGTACTTC.